This TCR beta chain was observed in a study of siplizumab effects on memory and regulatory T cells. Study findings and constraints: Siplizumab cultures yielded proliferating Tregs whose suppressive function was not confirmed. With siplizumab, cumulative frequency of CD4+ memory-derived alloreactive sequences dropped significantly. Unstimulated subsets accounted for the mapping of only a minor share of the clones that were alloreactive.

Trimming removed 3 bases from V and 6 bases from J, with 12 bases in between. Germline V gene data show CDR1 as MNHNS and CDR2 as SASEGT. The CDR3 loop spans 14 amino acids. Around 9.8 x 10^4 TCR templates were measured in each sample. Sequencing used immunoSEQ multiplex PCR; TCRdb keeps in-frame clones, though not all of them. The profile shows about 100,000 clones, 80% to 95% of them singletons. Comment on this clone: Its antigen is as yet unknown.

The receptor was derived from a human donor in good health. This chain uses TRBV6-1 with TRBJ2-1; D ambiguous. The sample taken for sequencing was CD4+ T cells sorted from blood. CDR3 region: CASSERQILNEQFF. CDR3 DNA sequence: TGTGCCAGCAGTGAGAGGCAGATCCTCAATGAGCAGTTCTTC.